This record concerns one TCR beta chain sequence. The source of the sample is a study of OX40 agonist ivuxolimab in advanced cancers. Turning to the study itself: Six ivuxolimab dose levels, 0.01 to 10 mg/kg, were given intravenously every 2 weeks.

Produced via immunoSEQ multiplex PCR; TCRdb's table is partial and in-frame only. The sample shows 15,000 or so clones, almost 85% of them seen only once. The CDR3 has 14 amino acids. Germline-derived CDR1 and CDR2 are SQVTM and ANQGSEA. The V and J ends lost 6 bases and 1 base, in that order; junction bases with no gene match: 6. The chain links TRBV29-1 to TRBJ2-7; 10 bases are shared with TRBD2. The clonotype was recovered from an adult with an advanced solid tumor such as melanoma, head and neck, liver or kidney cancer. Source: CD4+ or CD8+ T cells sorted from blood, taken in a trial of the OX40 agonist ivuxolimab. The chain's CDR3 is CSVDGLADSYEQYF. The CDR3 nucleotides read TGCAGCGTGGACGGACTAGCGGATTCCTACGAGCAGTACTTC.